The rows below give T cell receptor beta chains drawn from one sample of a study of blood T cell repertoires in COVID-19. Clones were sequenced by immunoSEQ multiplex PCR, and TCRdb holds only the in-frame ones, with some missing. The table shows 150,000 to 200,000 clones, with 88% occurring only once. Sequencing was carried out using peripheral blood. Receptors originate from a man in his forties with active or convalescent COVID-19. Both conserved end residues are part of each CDR3. D genes are given only for firm matches.

>TRBD1|TRBV5-1|TRBJ2-1
TGCGCCAGCAGCGACGGGACAGGGGTAAGCAATGAGCAGTTCTTC
CASSDGTGVSNEQFF
>TRBD1|TRBV7-9|TRBJ1-1
TGTGCCAGCAGCTTAGGGACAGGGAGTACTGAAGCTTTCTTT
CASSLGTGSTEAFF
>TRBD1|TRBV5-1|TRBJ2-3
TGCGCCAGCAGCATCGACCCGGGACAGGGTACGGATACGCAGTATTTT
CASSIDPGQGTDTQYF
>TRBD2|TRBV2|TRBJ2-5
TGTGCCAGCAGTGAGCGGGAGCGAGTGTACCAAGAGACCCAGTACTTC
CASSERERVYQETQYF
>TRBD1|TRBV11-1|TRBJ2-4
TGTGCCAGCAGGGGGACAGGAGTAAACATTCAGTACTTC
CASRGTGVNIQYF
>TRBD1|TRBV4-1|TRBJ2-2
TGCGCCAGCAGCCACCAGACAGGGGAATACACCGGGGAGCTGTTTTTT
CASSHQTGEYTGELFF
>-|TRBV18|TRBJ2-1
TGTGCCAGCTCACCAAGGACTACCGAGCAGTTCTTC
CASSPRTTEQFF
>TRBD1|TRBV18|TRBJ2-1
TGTGCCAGCTCACCCAACACCGGACAGGGAAACAATGAGCAGTTCTTC
CASSPNTGQGNNEQFF
>-|TRBV5-5|TRBJ1-1
TGTGCCAGCAGCTTGGACATTGATCCGGCGAGGGCTTTCTTT
CASSLDIDPARAFF
>-|TRBV6-6|TRBJ1-2
TGTGCCAGCAGTTTAGATGGCTACACCTTC
CASSLDGYTF